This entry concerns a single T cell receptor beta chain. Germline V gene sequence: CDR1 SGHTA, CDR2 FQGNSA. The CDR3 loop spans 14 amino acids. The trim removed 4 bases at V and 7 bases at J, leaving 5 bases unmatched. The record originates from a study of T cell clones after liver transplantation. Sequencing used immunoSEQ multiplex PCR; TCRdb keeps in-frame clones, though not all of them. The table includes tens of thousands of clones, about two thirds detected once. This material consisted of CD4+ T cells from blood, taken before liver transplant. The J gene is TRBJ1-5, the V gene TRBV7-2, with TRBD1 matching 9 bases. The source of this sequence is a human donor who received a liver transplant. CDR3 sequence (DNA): TGTGCCAGCAGCTCGACAGGGGGTGGGCAGCCCCAGCATTTT. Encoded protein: CASSSTGGGQPQHF. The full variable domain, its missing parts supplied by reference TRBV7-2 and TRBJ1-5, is GAGVSQSPSNKVTEKGKDVELRCDPISGHTALYWYRQSLGQGLEFLIYFQGNSAPDKSGLPSDRFSAERTGGSVSTLTIQRTQQEDSAVYLCASSSTGGGQPQHFGDGTRLSIL.